This T cell receptor (beta chain) was sequenced for a study of T cell responses to AZD1222 COVID-19 vaccine. Study-level information: Doses given second, at about 4 or about 12 weeks, were pooled.

Notes on the study in general: Donors in the cohort were predominantly white British and more often female, and clonal diversity was possibly underestimated.

The repertoire was sequenced with immunoSEQ multiplex PCR; TCRdb's copy has only in-frame clones and lacks some. The sample includes around 140,000 clones, roughly 89% of them seen just once. The CDR3 totals 14 residues. Germline CDR1 and CDR2: GTSNPN and SVGIG (reference sequence). V was trimmed by 2 bases and J by 0 bases, leaving 10 bases between them. A word on this clone: Its antigen is undetermined.

The clonotype originates from an adult in good health. The V call is TRBV30, the J call TRBJ1-1, with D possibly TRBD1 on 5 matching bases. This specimen was peripheral blood, taken on day 0 of AZD1222 vaccination. The CDR3 here is CAWSRWGMNTEAFF. The CDR3 DNA reads as TGTGCCTGGAGTCGGTGGGGGATGAACACTGAAGCTTTCTTT.